A selection of T cell receptor beta chains follows, all from one sample in a study of shared clonotypes between healthy human individuals. Measured with immunoSEQ multiplex PCR; TCRdb has only the in-frame clones, and not every one. The sample lists millions of clones, over 85% occurring once. Input material: naive CD4+ T cells from PBMCs. The source is a man in his late teens or twenties in good health. Some clones in this sample may be carry-over from other donors' samples. The conserved cysteine and the conserved F or W are not part of the CDR3 here.

v_call | cdr3_aa
TRBV25-1 | ASSYSNQPQH
TRBV28 | ASRATGNSYEQY
TRBV2 | ASSEVEGNNSPLH
TRBV5-1 | ASSLEAGGSRGDTQY
TRBV11-3 | ASSLGGYPSYEQY
TRBV25-1 | ASSDLGQGTGELF
TRBV28 | ASSLPGHETQY
TRBV30 | AWRKGTSSTGELF
TRBV28 | ASRALGTGSEQF
TRBV11-2 | ASRKVSGANVLT
TRBV7-3 | ASSWGTSGSADTQY
TRBV7-9 | ASTRGRSGDTQY
TRBV10-1 | ASSPGGRVDEQF
TRBV6-5 | ASRFAGGRAYEQY
TRBV30 | AWSDRDYEQY
TRBV2 | ASIGLAGKAGELF
TRBV11-2 | ASSLRSGTEAF
TRBV7-9 | ASSPNSPRREKLF
TRBV7-9 | ASSSGRVARYEQY
TRBV5-1 | ASSLVSGEQF
TRBV27 | ASSLSQGVYEQY
TRBV28 | ASTRGLAGVHDEQF
TRBV15 | ATSRDLAGIHAF
TRBV5-1 | ASSPIAGRSTGEQF
TRBV9 | ASRPGGLRNEQF
TRBV5-6 | ASSSRGYQETQY
TRBV10-3 | AISVPGLGETQY
TRBV5-4 | ASSLSEGTQY
TRBV2 | ASSLLTGDTEAF
TRBV6-5 | ASSYSGASNQPQH
TRBV29-1 | SVRDLSGLAKNIQY
TRBV2 | ASSDTGGVWNTIY